This record concerns one T cell receptor (beta chain) sequence. The data stem from a study of blood T cell repertoires in COVID-19. This CDR3 region has 17 residues. Germline CDR1 and CDR2: SGHTA and FQGNSA. J gave up 5 bases and V 5 bases, and 16 bases lay outside the gene matches. Only in-frame clones appear in the TCRdb table, and some are missing; sequencing was by immunoSEQ multiplex PCR. The profile covers fewer than 350,000 clones, with roughly nine tenths appearing a single time and approximately 5.2% taken by the ten largest. The TCR was taken from a man in his sixties who had recovered from COVID-19. Source material: PBMCs or T cells enriched from blood (not recorded which). This chain joins TRBV7-2 and TRBJ2-5, with 8 bases identical to TRBD2. This CDR3 reads CASSIRKAAGVRETQYF. DNA for the CDR3: TGTGCCAGCAGCATACGAAAAGCAGCGGGAGTTAGGGAGACCCAGTACTTC.